These 15 T cell receptor beta chains share one sample of origin, sequenced in a study of CD8+ T cells in alopecia areata. Sample treatment: oral pan-JAK inhibitor, 5-10 mg twice daily. Extraction and reverse transcription of RNA yielded cDNA as the sequencing template. Method: immunoSEQ multiplex PCR; TCRdb's copy keeps in-frame clones and lacks some. The table lists 170,000 or so clones, roughly 64% of them singletons, with around 12% in the top ten. The sample consisted of CD8+ T cells sorted from blood, taken at week 24, from a patient treated with tofacitinib. Receptors originate from a human donor with alopecia areata.

The chain links TRBV5-6 to TRBJ2-7, with D perhaps matching TRBD1 (5 bases). Germline V gives CDR1 SGHDT, CDR2 YYEEEE. This CDR3 has 15 residues. Trimming took off 4 bases at V and 5 bases at J, with 19 bases between the two ends. In DNA, the CDR3 is TGTGCCAGCAGCCCGGACATCTTTCGACAGAACGAGCAGTACTTC. Translating it yields CASSPDIFRQNEQYF.

This chain connects TRBV30 to TRBJ1-1, with TRBD1 identical over 8 bases. This CDR3 contains 13 residues. CDR1 and CDR2 (germline): GTSNPN, SVGIG (reference sequence). V was pared by 8 bases and J by 3 bases, with 8 bases of the junction left unmatched. CDR3 loop: CAQQGVSDTEAFF. The CDR3 nucleotides are TGTGCCCAACAGGGGGTTAGTGACACTGAAGCTTTCTTT.

The V gene is TRBV27, the J gene TRBJ1-2; 8 nucleotides match TRBD1. Germline loops: CDR1 MNHEY, CDR2 SMNVEV (reference sequence). The CDR3 has 13 residues. After removal of 5 bases from V and 7 bases from J, the junction contained 6 bases not matched to a gene. In DNA form, the CDR3 reads TGTGCCAGCAGTCTAGGACAGGGAGGTGGCTACACCTTC. Translating it yields CASSLGQGGGYTF.

This clone was found once. J is TRBJ2-3 and V is TRBV29-1; possible D gene TRBD2, 6 bases. The CDR3 consists of 13 residues. CDR1 and CDR2 (germline): SQVTM, ANQGSEA. Trimming pared 5 bases from V and 0 bases from J, leaving 9 bases between. CDR3 coding DNA: TGCAGCGTTCGCGGGGAGAGCACAGATACGCAGTATTTT. Its translation is CSVRGESTDTQYF.

The chain joins TRBV5-1 to TRBJ1-5; D might be TRBD1 (5 bases). This CDR3 comprises 15 residues. V was trimmed by 0 bases and J by 5 bases, leaving 12 bases between them. The germline V gene has CDR1 SGHRS and CDR2 YFSETQ. In nucleotides, the CDR3 is TGCGCCAGCAGCTTGGGGGGCAGGGTGGATCAGCCCCAGCATTTT. Translating gives CASSLGGRVDQPQHF.

The rearrangement uses TRBV27 and TRBJ2-7; D not certain. Germline-derived CDR1 and CDR2 are MNHEY and SMNVEV (reference sequence). The CDR3 covers 15 residues. Trimming left V 4 bases short and J 0 bases short, with 13 bases between. The CDR3 DNA is TGTGCCAGCAGTTACTCCCTAAGGAGCTCCTACGAGCAGTACTTC. As protein: CASSYSLRSSYEQYF.

The chain recombines TRBV2 with TRBJ1-5; a weak D match, TRBD1 (5 bases). The CDR3 length is 14 residues. Germline CDR1 is SNHLY and CDR2 is FYNNEI. Between the trimmed V and J ends, which lost 3 bases and 5 bases, there was a span of 11 bases. The CDR3 sequence: CASSERGIHQPQHF. In DNA form, the CDR3 reads TGTGCCAGCAGTGAGCGGGGGATCCATCAGCCCCAGCATTTT.

The J gene is TRBJ2-2, the V gene TRBV29-1; the D gene is possibly TRBD1 (5 bases). V was pared by 3 bases and J by 6 bases, with 14 bases between. Germline CDR1 and CDR2: SQVTM and ANQGSEA. The CDR3 is 14 amino acids. This chain's CDR3 is CSVDIQGGAGELFF. CDR3 bases: TGCAGCGTTGACATTCAGGGCGGTGCCGGGGAGCTGTTTTTT.

Only a few counts were recorded for this clone. This chain uses TRBV4-2 with TRBJ2-1, with TRBD2 matching 10 bases. This CDR3 is 16 amino acids long. The germline V gene encodes CDR1 LGHNA and CDR2 YNFKEQ. With 2 bases clipped from V and 4 bases from J, the junction kept 5 bases outside the gene matches. The CDR3 reads CASSQPLAGEYNEQFF. CDR3 DNA sequence: TGTGCCAGCAGCCAACCCCTAGCGGGGGAGTACAATGAGCAGTTCTTC.

Details on this clone: The DNA is left out, because the CDR3 cannot be placed on it with certainty; the CDR3 is given as TCRdb lists it. J is TRBJ1-1 and V is TRBV29-1. The CDR3 adds up to 18 amino acids, both ends counted. Germline-derived CDR1 and CDR2 are SQVTM and ANQGSEA. This CDR3 reads CSVEDLISGPALNTEAFF.

The rearrangement uses TRBV18 and TRBJ2-3, with unresolved D. This CDR3 is built from 16 residues. The V gene lost 3 bases and the J gene lost 1 base, with 14 bases spanning the gap. Germline lookup yields CDR1 KGHSH and CDR2 LQKENI. In nucleotides, the CDR3 is TGTGCCAGCTCACCCGGTACCAGCGCCCGCACAGATACGCAGTATTTT. Encoded protein: CASSPGTSARTDTQYF.

The table lists this clone with a count of one. This rearrangement joins TRBV5-1 to TRBJ2-7, with TRBD1 matching over 9 bases. The CDR3 length is 15 residues. Germline lookup yields CDR1 SGHRS and CDR2 YFSETQ. V lost 2 bases, J lost 5 bases, and 8 bases stayed unmatched. This CDR3 is CASSFGTGMINEQYF. The CDR3 DNA sequence: TGCGCCAGCAGCTTCGGGACAGGGATGATTAACGAGCAGTACTTC.

This clone occurred once. For the CDR3, the DNA is TGTGCCAGCCTACCCCGGGGGAACACTGAAGCTTTCTTT. It codes for CASLPRGNTEAFF. The chain is built from TRBV13 and TRBJ1-1; D ambiguous. This CDR3 region has 13 residues. Germline lookup yields CDR1 PRHDT and CDR2 FYEKMQ (reference sequence). With 8 bases removed from V and 1 base from J, the gap between germline ends came to 11 bases.

This clone was detected a few times. This rearrangement joins TRBV21-1 to TRBJ1-2; the table's D call, TRBD1, has no DNA check behind it. TRBV21-1 is a recognized pseudogene. CDR3 length equals 12 residues. This CDR3 is CASRQGTYGYTF. The CDR3 DNA reads as TGTGCCAGCAGACAGGGGACCTATGGCTACACCTTC.

This chain connects TRBV5-6 to TRBJ2-7; 7 bases align to TRBD1. Per germline, CDR1 SGHDT and CDR2 YYEEEE. The CDR3 has 13 amino acids. The J segment lost 2 bases and the V segment lost 3 bases, leaving 2 bases of the junction unmatched. The CDR3 bases are TGTGCCAGCAGCTGGGGACAGACCTACGAGCAGTACTTC. Its translation is CASSWGQTYEQYF.